A single TCR beta chain is shown here with its context. Clones were read by immunoSEQ multiplex PCR, and TCRdb kept only the in-frame ones, dropping some. The sample lists roughly 180,000 clones, around 88% occurring once. The data were obtained in a study of blood T cell repertoires in COVID-19. Study-wide background: There were acute and convalescent COVID-19 samples, and they came from the United States, Italy and Spain.

This TCR came from a young woman with acute or convalescent COVID-19. Specimen: peripheral blood.

The chain's CDR3 is CASSFQTSQYYF. In nucleotides, the CDR3 is TGTGCCAGCAGCTTTCAAACGTCGCAGTATTATTTT. V gene TRBV7-9 combines with J gene TRBJ2-3, with no clear D. There are 12 residues in the CDR3. Germline loops: CDR1 SEHNR, CDR2 FQNEAQ (reference sequence). Between the trimmed V and J ends, which lost 3 bases and 15 bases, there was a span of 16 bases.